These T cell receptor beta chains were read from a single sample in a study of cytomegalovirus exposure and HLA in healthy donors. TCRdb's table, derived via immunoSEQ multiplex PCR, lists solely in-frame clones and lacks some. Here the sample spans more than 250,000 clones, about 90% being singletons. Sample: PBMCs. Source of these receptors: a woman younger than 35 in good health and CMV-seronegative. The CDR3 runs from the conserved cysteine through the conserved F or W. D genes are given only for firm matches. A row's size may be missing; if present it is once, few, many or a size class.

D gene: NA
clone size: NA
J gene: TRBJ2-1
V gene: TRBV6-5
CDR3 protein: CASSRGPHSEQFF
CDR3 DNA: TGTGCCAGCAGTCGCGGGCCCCACAGTGAGCAGTTCTTC

D gene: NA
clone size: NA
J gene: TRBJ1-4
V gene: TRBV27
CDR3 protein: CASGQLMNEKLFF
CDR3 DNA: TGTGCCAGCGGACAGTTAATGAATGAAAAACTGTTTTTT

D gene: NA
clone size: NA
J gene: TRBJ1-2
V gene: TRBV7-9
CDR3 protein: CASSLSGETKGGYTF
CDR3 DNA: TGTGCCAGCAGCCTGTCTGGGGAGACCAAAGGTGGCTACACCTTC

D gene: TRBD2
clone size: few
J gene: TRBJ2-3
V gene: TRBV15
CDR3 protein: CATRWGGGTDTQYF
CDR3 DNA: TGTGCCACCAGGTGGGGGGGTGGCACAGATACGCAGTATTTT

D gene: NA
clone size: NA
J gene: TRBJ2-3
V gene: TRBV10-1
CDR3 protein: CASSEAYSSSTDTQYF
CDR3 DNA: TGCGCCAGCAGTGAGGCATACAGCTCTAGCACAGATACGCAGTATTTT

D gene: TRBD2
clone size: once
J gene: TRBJ2-3
V gene: TRBV6-5
CDR3 protein: CASSLGTSIPLDTQYF
CDR3 DNA: TGTGCCAGCAGTTTAGGGACTAGTATCCCCTTAGATACGCAGTATTTT

D gene: NA
clone size: NA
J gene: TRBJ2-3
V gene: TRBV5-1
CDR3 protein: CASSNPGQLYTDTQYF
CDR3 DNA: TGCGCCAGCAGCAACCCAGGACAGTTATACACAGATACGCAGTATTTT

D gene: NA
clone size: NA
J gene: TRBJ1-1
V gene: TRBV29-1
CDR3 protein: CSVDGFLEGGGMNTEAFF
CDR3 DNA: TGCAGCGTTGATGGGTTCTTGGAGGGAGGGGGGATGAACACTGAAGCTTTCTTT

D gene: NA
clone size: NA
J gene: TRBJ1-5
V gene: TRBV2
CDR3 protein: CASSGTGFNQPQHF
CDR3 DNA: TGTGCCAGCAGTGGAACAGGGTTCAATCAGCCCCAGCATTTT

D gene: TRBD2
clone size: NA
J gene: TRBJ2-3
V gene: TRBV7-2
CDR3 protein: CASSLSAGTDTQYF
CDR3 DNA: TGTGCCAGCAGCCTCTCAGCGGGGACAGATACGCAGTATTTT

D gene: NA
clone size: NA
J gene: TRBJ1-4
V gene: TRBV19
CDR3 protein: CASSIASSAGREKLFF
CDR3 DNA: TGTGCCAGTAGTATAGCCAGTTCGGCAGGGCGGGAAAAACTGTTTTTT

D gene: NA
clone size: once
J gene: TRBJ2-1
V gene: TRBV6-5
CDR3 protein: CASSYLPITYNEQFF
CDR3 DNA: TGTGCCAGCAGCTATCTACCTATTACCTACAATGAGCAGTTCTTC

D gene: NA
clone size: NA
J gene: TRBJ2-5
V gene: TRBV7-6
CDR3 protein: CASSLGGGQETQYF
CDR3 DNA: TGTGCCAGCAGCTTGGGGGGTGGGCAAGAGACCCAGTACTTC

D gene: TRBD1
clone size: few
J gene: TRBJ1-1
V gene: TRBV7-9
CDR3 protein: CSSSFGQGAAEAFF
CDR3 DNA: TGTTCCAGCAGCTTCGGACAGGGGGCCGCTGAAGCTTTCTTT

D gene: NA
clone size: NA
J gene: TRBJ2-7
V gene: TRBV29-1
CDR3 protein: CSVGPMGLYEQYF
CDR3 DNA: TGCAGCGTTGGCCCCATGGGACTCTACGAGCAGTACTTC

D gene: NA
clone size: NA
J gene: TRBJ2-7
V gene: TRBV5-1
CDR3 protein: CASSLGEAYEQYF
CDR3 DNA: TGCGCCAGCAGCCTCGGGGAGGCCTACGAGCAGTACTTC

D gene: NA
clone size: few
J gene: TRBJ2-6
V gene: TRBV18
CDR3 protein: CASSPRLHESGANVLTF
CDR3 DNA: TGTGCCAGCTCACCACGACTCCACGAGTCTGGGGCCAACGTCCTGACTTTC